This T cell receptor beta chain originates from a study of blood T cell repertoires in COVID-19. Study-wide context: The United States, Italy and Spain supplied acute and convalescent COVID-19 samples.

Original data processing: Reference gene primer amplification gave estimated nucleated cell counts. Clones were sequenced by immunoSEQ multiplex PCR, and TCRdb holds only the in-frame ones, with some missing. V and J calls plus clone size are reproduced from that table; the DNA served to infer D and trimming. The table includes around 360,000 clones, roughly 87% detected once. Adults between about 18 and 95 years of age took part from under 25 US areas. Symptom resolution, clearance, or two negative PCRs marked the recovered donors of Cohort 3. This clone appeared a single time. Per the germline V gene, CDR1 is LGHDT and CDR2 is YNNKEL (reference sequence). This CDR3 has 13 residues. V lost 6 bases and J lost 6; bases outside the gene matches: 7.

The receptor was isolated from a woman aged 30 to 39 who had recovered from COVID-19. Sequenced sample: PBMCs or T cells enriched from blood (not recorded which). The V gene is TRBV3-1 (or the pseudogene TRBV3-2), the J gene TRBJ1-2; 7 positions agree with TRBD1. CDR3: CASSRDRVDGYTF. Written as DNA, the CDR3 is TGTGCCAGCAGTCGCGACAGGGTCGATGGCTACACCTTC.